This T cell receptor beta chain emerged from a study of response to subunit inactivated influenza vaccine. Study findings and constraints: Every seasonal influenza vaccination brings in few new T cells, the authors suggested.

The CDR3 totals 12 residues. Germline assignment: CDR1 MNHEY and CDR2 SMNVEV (reference sequence). V gave up 3 bases and J gave up 6 bases, with 5 bases separating them. TCRdb redid the calling of the RT-PCR reads with MiXCR, one entry per CDR3 protein. The sample consists of about 830,000 distinct CDR3 sequences, around 20% of them appearing once. This clonotype was counted only a few times. Its antigen remains unidentified. The starting material was PBMCs from blood, obtained 5 days after vaccination. The chain recombines TRBV27 with TRBJ2-2, with D uncertain. The source is a man in his fifties or sixties who received an inactivated influenza vaccine. CDR3 DNA sequence: TGTGCCAGCAGTTTGATGGCCGGGGAGCTGTTTTTT. Its translation is CASSLMAGELFF.